This T cell receptor beta chain originates from a study of T cell responses to AZD1222 COVID-19 vaccine. Study-level findings and limits: It should be noted that donors were predominantly white British and more often female, and clonal diversity was possibly underestimated.

Data came from immunoSEQ multiplex PCR; TCRdb stores just in-frame clones and leaves some out. The sample includes about 120,000 clones, roughly nine tenths of them seen just once. This CDR3 spans 15 amino acids. CDR1 is SGDLS and CDR2 is YYNGEE in the germline V gene. Trimming took 5 bases from V and 7 from J, leaving 19 bases between them. Comments on this clone: Its specificity is unknown.

Sample: peripheral blood, taken on day 0 of AZD1222 vaccination. The sequence came from an adult in good health. J is TRBJ1-5 and V is TRBV9, with D possibly matching TRBD1 (6 bases). The CDR3 spells CASSWGGGLSQPQHF. The CDR3 DNA is TGTGCCAGCAGTTGGGGGGGCGGTCTTTCGCAGCCCCAGCATTTT.